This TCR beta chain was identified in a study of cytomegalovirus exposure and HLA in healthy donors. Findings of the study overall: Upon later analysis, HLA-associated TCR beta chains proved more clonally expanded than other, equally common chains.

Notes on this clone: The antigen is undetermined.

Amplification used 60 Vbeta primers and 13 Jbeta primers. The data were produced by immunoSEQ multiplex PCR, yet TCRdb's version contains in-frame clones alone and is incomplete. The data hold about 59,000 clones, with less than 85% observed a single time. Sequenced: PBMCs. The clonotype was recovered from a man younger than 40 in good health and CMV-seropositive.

The CDR3 DNA follows: TGTGCCAGCAGCTTGGCTCGACGGGGCGCCGATAAGGGGGATGGCTACACCTTC. Its protein product is CASSLARRGADKGDGYTF. This rearrangement joins TRBV5-4 to TRBJ1-2; weak D call: TRBD1 (6 bases). The CDR3 is made up of 18 amino acids. The V end lost 0 bases, the J end lost 6 bases, and 24 bases lay between the germline ends. From germline, CDR1 is SGHNT and CDR2 YYREEE (reference sequence).